This T cell receptor (beta chain) stems from a study of vaccination effects on CD4 cells after COVID-19. Study summary: Post-vaccine sampling occurred a median 72 days after the second dose. Study results and limitations: Common cold coronaviruses were cross-recognized by only 1 of 255 vaccine-induced clones in healthy vaccinees.

Using immunoSEQ multiplex PCR, the repertoire was profiled, and TCRdb retains in-frame clones only, with some absent. The sample gives some 47,000 clones, 55% to 75% of which show up once; 6.5% to 9% is in the top ten. Culturing for around 10 days preceded CD4+ T cell isolation. Participants each got two BNT162b2 or mRNA-1273 vaccine doses. The healthy vaccine recipients, who had no prior SARS-CoV-2 infection, showed negative nucleocapsid antibodies. Cultures received IL-2 medium that replaced half the medium on days 3 and 7. Regarding this clone: Antigen specificity is unknown.

Between the trimmed V and J ends, which lost 6 bases and 6 bases, there was a span of 10 bases. Germline CDR1 is SGHRS and CDR2 is YFSETQ. This CDR3 is built from 12 residues. V and J are TRBV5-1 and TRBJ2-1; no firm D call. The specimen was CD4+ T cells from PBMCs cultured without peptide, collected after COVID-19 vaccination. The TCR was taken from a human donor who received a COVID-19 vaccine. The CDR3 loop is CASNWRPNEQFF. The CDR3 DNA reads as TGCGCCAGCAATTGGCGGCCCAATGAGCAGTTCTTC.